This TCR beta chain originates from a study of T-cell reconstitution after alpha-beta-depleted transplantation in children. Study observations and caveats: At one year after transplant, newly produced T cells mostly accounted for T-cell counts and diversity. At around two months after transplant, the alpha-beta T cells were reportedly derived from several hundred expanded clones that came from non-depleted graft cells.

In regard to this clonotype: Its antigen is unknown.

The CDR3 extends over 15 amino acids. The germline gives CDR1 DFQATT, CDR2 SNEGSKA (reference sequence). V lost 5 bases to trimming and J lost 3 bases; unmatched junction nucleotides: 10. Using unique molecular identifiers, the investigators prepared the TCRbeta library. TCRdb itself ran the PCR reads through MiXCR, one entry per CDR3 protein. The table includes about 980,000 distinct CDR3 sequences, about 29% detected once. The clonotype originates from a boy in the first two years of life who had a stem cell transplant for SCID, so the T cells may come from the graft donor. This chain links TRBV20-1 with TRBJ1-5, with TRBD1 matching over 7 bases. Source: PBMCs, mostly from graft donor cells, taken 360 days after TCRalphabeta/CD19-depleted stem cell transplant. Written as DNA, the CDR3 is TGCAGTGCTGCAGGGACAGCAAATTTCAATCAGCCCCAGCATTTT. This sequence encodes CSAAGTANFNQPQHF.